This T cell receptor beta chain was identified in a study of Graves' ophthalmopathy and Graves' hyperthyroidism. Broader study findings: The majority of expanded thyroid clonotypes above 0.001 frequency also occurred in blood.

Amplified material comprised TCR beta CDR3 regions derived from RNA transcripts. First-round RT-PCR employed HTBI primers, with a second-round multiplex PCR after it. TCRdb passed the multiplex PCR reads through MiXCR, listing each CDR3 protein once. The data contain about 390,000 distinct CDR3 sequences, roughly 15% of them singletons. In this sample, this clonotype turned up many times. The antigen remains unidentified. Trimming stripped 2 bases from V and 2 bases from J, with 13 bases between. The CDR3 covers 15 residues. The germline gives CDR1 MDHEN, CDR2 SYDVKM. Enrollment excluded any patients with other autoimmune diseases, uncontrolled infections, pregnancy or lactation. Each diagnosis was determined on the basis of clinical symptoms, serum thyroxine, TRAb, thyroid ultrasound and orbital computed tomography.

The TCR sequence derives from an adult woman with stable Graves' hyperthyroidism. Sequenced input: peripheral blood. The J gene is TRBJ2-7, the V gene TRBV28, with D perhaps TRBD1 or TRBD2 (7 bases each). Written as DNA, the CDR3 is TGTGCCAGCAGTTTAATCCAGGGGGGGGCCTACGAGCAGTACTTC. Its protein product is CASSLIQGGAYEQYF.